The 11 T cell receptor beta chains below all came from one sample that was sequenced in a study of T-cell memory formation after mild COVID-19. One entry per CDR3 protein results from TCRdb running MiXCR on the 5' RACE reads. The sample has about 200,000 distinct CDR3 sequences, around 8.8% seen once. Sequenced input: PBMCs or a T cell subset sorted from them (not recorded which). These receptor sequences come from a man between 18 and 35 years old who had mild COVID-19 (a few samples of this study predate the infection). Cell type and time point are not known.

This clonotype was seen many times. The chain carries TRBV7-2 and TRBJ2-3; D might be TRBD2 (5 bases). Germline V gives CDR1 SGHTA, CDR2 FQGNSA. Trimming stripped 5 bases from V and 3 bases from J, with 9 bases between. This CDR3 region has 13 residues. This CDR3 is CASSRRFTDTQYF. The DNA for the CDR3 is TGTGCCAGCAGCCGGAGGTTTACAGATACGCAGTATTTT.

This clonotype showed up just once. The V gene is TRBV29-1, the J gene TRBJ1-1; 7 positions agree with TRBD1. The length of the CDR3 is 14 residues. Germline loops: CDR1 SQVTM, CDR2 ANQGSEA. V lost 4 bases to trimming and J lost 6 bases; unmatched junction nucleotides: 11. This CDR3 is CSVARLDRVSEAFF. The CDR3 DNA reads as TGCAGCGTTGCAAGGTTAGACAGGGTCTCTGAAGCTTTCTTT.

The gene calls are TRBV6-5 and TRBJ2-7; possible D gene TRBD2, 6 bases. V lost 4 bases and J 1 base, leaving 14 bases between the germline ends. Germline lookup yields CDR1 MNHEY and CDR2 SVGAGI. The CDR3 contains 15 residues. This chain's CDR3 is CASSSLGGRSYEQYF. Written as DNA, the CDR3 is TGTGCCAGCAGTTCTCTTGGGGGGAGGTCCTACGAGCAGTACTTC.

The rearrangement joins TRBV6-1 to TRBJ1-2; a possible D gene is TRBD1 (6 bases). This CDR3 has 13 amino acids. From germline, CDR1 is MNHNS and CDR2 SASEGT. Trimming cost V 4 bases and J 6 bases, with 12 bases left between them. The CDR3 nucleotides are TGTGCCAGCAGTGGAACAGGGCTGGATGGCTACACCTTC. Translation: CASSGTGLDGYTF.

This rearrangement joins TRBV3-1 to TRBJ1-1; TRBD1 might be the D (5 bases). The V and J ends lost 4 bases and 2 bases respectively, with 11 bases between them. This CDR3 region has 14 residues. Germline loops: CDR1 LGHDT, CDR2 YNNKEL (reference sequence). The CDR3 loop is CASSLRDGNTEAFF. CDR3 in DNA: TGTGCCAGCAGCCTCCGGGACGGTAACACTGAAGCTTTCTTT.

V and J are TRBV12-3 or TRBV12-4 and TRBJ1-1; 8 bases align to TRBD1. The CDR3 runs 13 residues. J was trimmed by 5 bases and V by 10 bases; bases with no gene match: 9. In DNA, the CDR3 is TGTGCCACCTTAAATACAGGGGGGACTGAAGCTTTCTTT. Protein product: CATLNTGGTEAFF.

V usage is TRBV7-9 and J usage is TRBJ2-7; maybe TRBD1 (6 bases). Germline loops: CDR1 SEHNR, CDR2 FQNEAQ (reference sequence). Trimming stripped 5 bases from V and 3 bases from J, with 14 bases between. This CDR3 has 14 amino acids. The CDR3 nucleotides are TGTGCCAGCAGCCAACCGACAGGAAGCTACGAGCAGTACGTC. It encodes CASSQPTGSYEQYV.

The rearrangement links TRBV12-3 or TRBV12-4 to TRBJ1-1, with D maybe TRBD1 (6 bases). V shed 6 bases and J shed 1 base, with 15 bases lying between them. The CDR3 length is 15 residues. The DNA for the CDR3 is TGTGCCAGCAGAATCACAGGGCTGGCGAACACTGAAGCTTTCTTT. Protein product: CASRITGLANTEAFF.

This clonotype has just a few counts. The genes are TRBV20-1 and TRBJ2-5; 7 positions match TRBD2. V dropped 1 base and J dropped 3; count of bases not matched to a gene: 5. CDR1 is DFQATT and CDR2 is SNEGSKA in the germline V gene (reference sequence). CDR3 length equals 14 residues. CDR3 bases: TGCAGTGCTAGAGCGCGGGGGAGAGAAGAGACCCAGTACTTC. It translates to CSARARGREETQYF.

The gene calls are TRBV20-1 and TRBJ2-3; D could derive from TRBD1 or TRBD2 (5 bases each). V lost 6 bases, J lost 0 bases, and 16 bases lay in between. The CDR3 totals 15 residues. Per germline, CDR1 DFQATT and CDR2 SNEGSKA (reference sequence). The CDR3 DNA follows: TGCAGTGCCCGGGGCCCGCGGGTGAGCACAGATACGCAGTATTTT. Protein sequence: CSARGPRVSTDTQYF.

This clonotype showed up just a few times. The V gene is TRBV5-1, the J gene TRBJ2-5; D remains unclear. Trimming shortened V by 7 bases and J by 1 base, and 5 bases separated the two germline ends. The CDR3 runs 11 residues. Looked up from germline, CDR1 is SGHRS and CDR2 is YFSETQ. CDR3 region: CASESQETQYF. The CDR3 DNA reads as TGCGCCAGCGAATCCCAAGAGACCCAGTACTTC.